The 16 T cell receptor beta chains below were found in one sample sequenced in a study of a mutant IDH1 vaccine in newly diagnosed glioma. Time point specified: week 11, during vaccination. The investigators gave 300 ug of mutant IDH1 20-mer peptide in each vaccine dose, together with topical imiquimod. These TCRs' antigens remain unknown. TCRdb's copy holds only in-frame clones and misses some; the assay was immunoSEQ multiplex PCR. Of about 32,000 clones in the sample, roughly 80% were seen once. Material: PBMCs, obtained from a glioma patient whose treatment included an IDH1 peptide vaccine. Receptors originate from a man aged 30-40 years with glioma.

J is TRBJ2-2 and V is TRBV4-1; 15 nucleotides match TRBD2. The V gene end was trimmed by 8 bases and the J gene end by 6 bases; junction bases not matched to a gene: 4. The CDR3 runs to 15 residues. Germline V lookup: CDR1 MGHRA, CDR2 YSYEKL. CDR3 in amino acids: CASRGLAGGPGELFF. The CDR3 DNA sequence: TGCGCCAGCCGCGGACTAGCGGGAGGGCCCGGGGAGCTGTTTTTT.

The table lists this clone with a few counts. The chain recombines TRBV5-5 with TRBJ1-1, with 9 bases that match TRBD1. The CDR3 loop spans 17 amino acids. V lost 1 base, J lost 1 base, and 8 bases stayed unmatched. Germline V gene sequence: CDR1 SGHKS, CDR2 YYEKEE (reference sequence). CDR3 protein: CASSLTGTGLGNTEAFF. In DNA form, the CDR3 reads TGTGCCAGCAGCTTGACCGGGACAGGGTTAGGGAACACTGAAGCTTTCTTT.

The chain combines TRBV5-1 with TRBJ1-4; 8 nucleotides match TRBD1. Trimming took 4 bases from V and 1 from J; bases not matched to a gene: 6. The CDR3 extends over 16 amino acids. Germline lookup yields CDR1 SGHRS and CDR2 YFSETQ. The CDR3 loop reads CASSPQGARTNEKLFF. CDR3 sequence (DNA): TGCGCCAGCAGCCCCCAGGGGGCGCGAACTAATGAAAAACTGTTTTTT.

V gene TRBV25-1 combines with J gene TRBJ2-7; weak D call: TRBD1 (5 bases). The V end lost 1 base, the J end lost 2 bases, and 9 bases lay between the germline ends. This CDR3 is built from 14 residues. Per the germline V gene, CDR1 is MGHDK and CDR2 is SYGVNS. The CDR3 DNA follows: TGTGCCAGCAGTGAATCAGGCAGGGCCTACGAGCAGTACTTC. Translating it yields CASSESGRAYEQYF.

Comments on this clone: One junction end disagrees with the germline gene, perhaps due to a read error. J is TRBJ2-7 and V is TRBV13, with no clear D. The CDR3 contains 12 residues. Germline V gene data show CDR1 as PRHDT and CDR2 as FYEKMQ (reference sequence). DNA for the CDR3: TGTGCCAGCAGCTTAGGCCGAAGGGTCAATCACTTC. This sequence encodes CASSLGRRVNHF.

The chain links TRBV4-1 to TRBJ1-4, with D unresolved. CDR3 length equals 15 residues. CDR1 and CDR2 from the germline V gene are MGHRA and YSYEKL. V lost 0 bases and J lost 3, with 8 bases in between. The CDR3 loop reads CASSQEEAANEKLFF. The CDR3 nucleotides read TGCGCCAGCAGCCAAGAGGAGGCAGCTAATGAAAAACTGTTTTTT.

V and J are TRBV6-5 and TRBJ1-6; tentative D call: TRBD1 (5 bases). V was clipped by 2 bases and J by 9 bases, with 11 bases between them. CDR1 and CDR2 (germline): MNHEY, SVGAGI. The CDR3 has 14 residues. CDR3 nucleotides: TGTGCCAGCAGTTACAAGGGGCCCGGTTCACCCCTCCACTTT. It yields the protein CASSYKGPGSPLHF.

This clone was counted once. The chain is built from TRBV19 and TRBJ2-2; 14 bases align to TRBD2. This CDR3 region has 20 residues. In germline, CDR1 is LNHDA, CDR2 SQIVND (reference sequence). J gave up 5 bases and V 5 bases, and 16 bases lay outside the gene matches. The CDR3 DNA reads TGTGCCAGTAGTCCCGAGGGACCGGGACTAGCGGGAGTAGGGACCGGGGAGCTGTTTTTT. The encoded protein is CASSPEGPGLAGVGTGELFF.

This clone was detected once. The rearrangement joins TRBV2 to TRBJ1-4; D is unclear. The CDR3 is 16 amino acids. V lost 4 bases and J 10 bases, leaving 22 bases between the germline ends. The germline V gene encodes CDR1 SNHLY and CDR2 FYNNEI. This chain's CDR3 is CASSVATSGISAKLFF. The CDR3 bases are TGTGCCAGCAGTGTAGCCACTTCTGGCATATCGGCAAAACTGTTTTTT.

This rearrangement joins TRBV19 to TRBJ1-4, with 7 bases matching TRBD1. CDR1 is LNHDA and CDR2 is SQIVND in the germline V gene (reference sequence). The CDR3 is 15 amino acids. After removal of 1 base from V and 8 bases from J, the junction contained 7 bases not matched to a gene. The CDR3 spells CASSIGQGGDEKLFF. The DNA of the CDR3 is TGTGCCAGTAGTATAGGACAGGGAGGAGACGAAAAACTGTTTTTT.

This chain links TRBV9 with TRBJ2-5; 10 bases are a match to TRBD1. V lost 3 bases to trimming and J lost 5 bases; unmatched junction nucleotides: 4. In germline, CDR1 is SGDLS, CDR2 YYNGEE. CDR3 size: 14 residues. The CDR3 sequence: CASSAGQGWETQYF. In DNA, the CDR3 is TGTGCCAGCAGCGCGGGACAGGGGTGGGAGACCCAGTACTTC.

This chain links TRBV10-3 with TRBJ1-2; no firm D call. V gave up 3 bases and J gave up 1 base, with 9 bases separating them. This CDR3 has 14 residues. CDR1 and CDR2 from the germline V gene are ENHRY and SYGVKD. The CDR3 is CAISELSSNYGYTF. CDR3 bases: TGTGCCATCAGTGAATTGAGTAGTAACTATGGCTACACCTTC.

DNA of the CDR3: TGTGCCTGGAGTGTAAAACAGATGAGCAATCAGCCCCAGCATTTT. The encoded protein is CAWSVKQMSNQPQHF. The V gene is TRBV30, the J gene TRBJ1-5; no firm D call. The V and J ends lost 0 bases and 1 base respectively, with 10 bases between them. Germline CDR1 is GTSNPN and CDR2 is SVGIG (reference sequence). CDR3 length: 15 residues.

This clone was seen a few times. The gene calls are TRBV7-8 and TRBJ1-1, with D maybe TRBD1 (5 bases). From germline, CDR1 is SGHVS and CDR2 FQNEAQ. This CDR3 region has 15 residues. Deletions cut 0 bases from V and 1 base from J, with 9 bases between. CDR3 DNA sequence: TGTGCCAGCAGCTTAGCGCTCCAGGGGAACACTGAAGCTTTCTTT. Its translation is CASSLALQGNTEAFF.

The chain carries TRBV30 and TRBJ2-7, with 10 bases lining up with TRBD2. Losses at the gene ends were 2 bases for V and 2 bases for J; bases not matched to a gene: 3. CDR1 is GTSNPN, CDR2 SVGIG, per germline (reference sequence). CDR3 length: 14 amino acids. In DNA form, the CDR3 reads TGTGCCTGGAGTAGGACTAGCGGACCCTACGAGCAGTACTTC. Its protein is CAWSRTSGPYEQYF.

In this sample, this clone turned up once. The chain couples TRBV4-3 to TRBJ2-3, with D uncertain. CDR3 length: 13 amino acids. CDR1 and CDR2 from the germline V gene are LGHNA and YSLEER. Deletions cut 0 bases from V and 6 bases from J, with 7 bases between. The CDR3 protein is CASSQDGQDTQYF. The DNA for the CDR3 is TGCGCCAGCAGCCAAGATGGCCAGGATACGCAGTATTTT.